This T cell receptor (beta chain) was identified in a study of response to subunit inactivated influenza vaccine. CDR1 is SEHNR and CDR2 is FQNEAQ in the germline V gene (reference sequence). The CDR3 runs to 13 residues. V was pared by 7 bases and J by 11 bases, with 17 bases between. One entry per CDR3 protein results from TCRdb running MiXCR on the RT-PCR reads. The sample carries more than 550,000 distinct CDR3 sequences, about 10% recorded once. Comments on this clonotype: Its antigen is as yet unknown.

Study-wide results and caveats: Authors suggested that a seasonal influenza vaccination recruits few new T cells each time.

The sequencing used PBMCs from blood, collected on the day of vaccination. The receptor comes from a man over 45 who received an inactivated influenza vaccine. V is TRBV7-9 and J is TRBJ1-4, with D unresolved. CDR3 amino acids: CASTHPGMRKLFF. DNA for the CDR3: TGTGCCAGCACCCATCCCGGGATGAGGAAACTGTTTTTT.